This T cell receptor (beta chain) was sequenced during a study of shared clonotypes between healthy human individuals. Across the study: Those who served as donors were two women and three men between the ages of 18 and 49.

Partitioning of CD4+ cells yielded a CD45RA+ naive subset and a CD45RA-negative memory subset. Germline V gives CDR1 LNHDA, CDR2 SQIVND (reference sequence). This CDR3 comprises 10 residues. Between the trimmed V and J ends, which lost 9 bases and 1 base, there was a span of 3 bases. Clones were sequenced by immunoSEQ multiplex PCR, and TCRdb holds only the in-frame ones, with some missing. The table lists more than 2,000,000 clones, more than 80% of them singletons. On this clone: Its antigen is not known.

Findings and limits, study-wide: Generation probability values for non-shared clonotypes were lower than those for clonotypes shared by all four donors.

Sequencing was done on a sample of naive CD4+ T cells from PBMCs. The sample's subset: CD45RA+ positively selected. The chain links TRBV19 to TRBJ1-1; D is unresolved. The receptor was derived from a man in his late teens or twenties in good health. Some clones in this sample may be carry-over from other donors' samples. The CDR3 sequence: CARPNTEAFF. For the CDR3, the DNA is TGTGCCAGGCCGAACACTGAAGCTTTCTTT.